One and the same sample provided the 27 T cell receptor beta chains below, sequenced in a study of blood T cell repertoires in COVID-19. Only in-frame clones appear in the TCRdb table, and some are missing; sequencing was by immunoSEQ multiplex PCR. The sample has over 130,000 clones; 70% to 90% are singletons. Sequencing was done on a sample of peripheral blood. The receptors originated from an older man with acute or convalescent COVID-19.

This clone was seen a handful of times. Written as DNA, the CDR3 is TGTGCCAGCAGCTCCACCCCTCCAAGCGGGCTAGCCTACGAGCAGTACTTC. Its protein is CASSSTPPSGLAYEQYF. The rearrangement joins TRBV13 to TRBJ2-7; D may be TRBD2 (6 bases). Trimming removed 4 bases from V and 2 bases from J, with 21 bases in between. The CDR3 is 17 amino acids. The germline gives CDR1 PRHDT, CDR2 FYEKMQ (reference sequence).

This clone was recorded once. The chain uses TRBV6-2 or TRBV6-3 and TRBJ2-1; 7 bases match TRBD1. The CDR3 sequence is 15 residues long. V was clipped by 2 bases and J by 3 bases; unmatched bases: 4. In germline, CDR1 is MNHEY, CDR2 SVGEGT. The CDR3 protein is CASSYPPGGYNEQFF. CDR3 nucleotide sequence: TGTGCCAGCAGTTACCCCCCAGGGGGCTACAATGAGCAGTTCTTC.

The chain is built from TRBV19 and TRBJ1-1, with a possible D match to TRBD1 (6 bases). Germline V gene sequence: CDR1 LNHDA, CDR2 SQIVND (reference sequence). The V end lost 5 bases, the J end lost 4 bases, and 11 bases lay between the germline ends. The CDR3 is made up of 13 amino acids. CDR3 loop: CASSLQGSTEAFF. The DNA for the CDR3 is TGTGCCAGTAGTCTCCAGGGGTCCACTGAAGCTTTCTTT. Looking up the rest from reference TRBV19 and TRBJ1-1 gives the full variable domain: DGGITQSPKYLFRKEGQNVTLSCEQNLNHDAMYWYRQDPGQGLRLIYYSQIVNDFQKGDIAEGYSVSREKKESFPLTVTSAQKNPTAFYLCASSLQGSTEAFFGQGTRLTVV.

This clone was recorded a few times. This chain connects TRBV19 to TRBJ2-3, with TRBD2 matching over 7 bases. The CDR3 sequence is 16 residues long. V shed 5 bases and J 2 bases; nucleotides not matched to a gene: 10. From germline, CDR1 is LNHDA and CDR2 SQIVND (reference sequence). Here the CDR3 reads CASSPRLAGATDTQYF. The CDR3 DNA sequence: TGTGCCAGTAGTCCCAGACTAGCCGGGGCCACAGATACGCAGTATTTT.

This rearrangement joins TRBV28 to TRBJ2-3; 8 bases align to TRBD1. Germline trimming cut 9 bases from V and 3 bases from J; bases unmatched to any gene: 5. CDR1 MDHEN and CDR2 SYDVKM come from the germline V gene. The CDR3 is made up of 13 amino acids. CDR3 protein: CASSNRGTDTQYF. The CDR3 bases are TGTGCCAGTTCAAACAGGGGGACAGATACGCAGTATTTT.

The rearrangement links TRBV7-9 to TRBJ2-5, with D perhaps TRBD2 (5 bases). Germline lookup yields CDR1 SEHNR and CDR2 FQNEAQ (reference sequence). With 2 bases removed from V and 1 base from J, the gap between germline ends came to 11 bases. CDR3 length equals 15 residues. CDR3 sequence: CASSLNGDFQETQYF. CDR3 nucleotides: TGTGCCAGCAGCTTAAACGGGGATTTCCAAGAGACCCAGTACTTC.

The chain carries TRBV4-2 and TRBJ1-2, with 7 bases lining up with TRBD1. The CDR3 runs 15 residues. Germline trimming cut 1 base from V and 3 bases from J; bases unmatched to any gene: 5. Germline-derived CDR1 and CDR2 are LGHNA and YNFKEQ. The CDR3 DNA reads as TGTGCCAGCAGCCAAGGACAGGGTCGGGACTATGGCTACACCTTC. As protein: CASSQGQGRDYGYTF.

This chain links TRBV5-4 with TRBJ1-3; D remains ambiguous. Per germline, CDR1 SGHNT and CDR2 YYREEE (reference sequence). The V end lost 2 bases, the J end lost 0 bases, and 6 bases lay between the germline ends. The CDR3 extends over 14 amino acids. The CDR3 sequence: CASSFWSSGNTIYF. The CDR3 DNA is TGTGCCAGCAGCTTCTGGAGCTCTGGAAACACCATATATTTT.

This rearrangement joins TRBV6-1 to TRBJ1-1; no firm D call. In germline, CDR1 is MNHNS, CDR2 SASEGT. V was trimmed by 0 bases and J by 0 bases, leaving 8 bases between them. This CDR3 has 15 amino acids. The CDR3: CASSEAPGMNTEAFF. Here the CDR3 DNA reads TGTGCCAGCAGTGAAGCACCGGGGATGAACACTGAAGCTTTCTTT.

The V call is TRBV2, the J call TRBJ1-5, with 8 nucleotides matching TRBD1. Per germline, CDR1 SNHLY and CDR2 FYNNEI. The CDR3 is 13 amino acids. V trimming: 6 bases; J trimming: 3 bases; junction bases outside the gene matches: 1. The CDR3 spells CASRDRDNQPQHF. The CDR3 coding sequence is TGTGCCAGCAGGGACAGGGACAATCAGCCCCAGCATTTT.

The CDR3 region is CASSLLIWGTTYNEQFF. The CDR3 region has the DNA TGTGCCAGCAGCTTGTTGATTTGGGGGACTACATACAATGAGCAGTTCTTC. V and J are TRBV5-6 and TRBJ2-1; TRBD2 aligns across 7 bases. Germline values: CDR1 SGHDT, CDR2 YYEEEE. After removal of 1 base from V and 4 bases from J, the junction contained 11 bases not matched to a gene. The CDR3 runs 17 residues.

The chain joins TRBV29-1 to TRBJ2-1, with 13 bases fitting TRBD2. Germline assignment: CDR1 SQVTM and CDR2 ANQGSEA. The CDR3 covers 19 residues. Losses at the gene ends were 1 base for V and 0 bases for J; bases not matched to a gene: 9. For the CDR3, the DNA is TGCAGCGTTGAAGGCCCACTAGCGGGAGGGCCCCGCTCCTACAATGAGCAGTTCTTC. It translates to CSVEGPLAGGPRSYNEQFF.

The chain links TRBV7-2 to TRBJ1-2; weak D call: TRBD1 (5 bases). This CDR3 has 15 residues. CDR1 SGHTA and CDR2 FQGNSA come from the germline V gene. V lost 1 base, J lost 7 bases, and 16 bases lay in between. The CDR3 protein is CASSLGDFRAVGYTF. The CDR3 region has the DNA TGTGCCAGCAGCTTAGGAGACTTCAGGGCCGTTGGCTACACCTTC.

The rearrangement uses TRBV5-1 and TRBJ2-7, with D perhaps TRBD2 (7 bases). Germline V gene data show CDR1 as SGHRS and CDR2 as YFSETQ. CDR3 length: 16 residues. V shed 3 bases and J shed 4 bases, with 20 bases lying between them. CDR3 region: CASSSGGTQREYEQYF. The CDR3 nucleotides read TGCGCCAGCAGCTCGGGCGGGACACAGCGGGAATACGAGCAGTACTTC.

The table lists this clone with a few counts. The gene calls are TRBV3-1 (or the pseudogene TRBV3-2) and TRBJ2-7; 15 bases agree with TRBD2. The germline V gene has CDR1 LGHDT and CDR2 YNNKEL (reference sequence). J gave up 6 bases and V 2 bases, and 2 bases lay outside the gene matches. The CDR3 contains 15 residues. As DNA, the CDR3 is TGTGCCAGCAGCCAATCGGGACTAGCGGGAGGCGAGCAGTACTTC. Protein sequence: CASSQSGLAGGEQYF.

The sample holds a few counts of this clone. The chain links TRBV28 to TRBJ2-7, with 7 bases aligning to TRBD1. The CDR3 has 15 amino acids. Germline V gene sequence: CDR1 MDHEN, CDR2 SYDVKM. After removal of 5 bases from V and 2 bases from J, the junction contained 9 bases not matched to a gene. CDR3 nucleotide sequence: TGTGCCAGCAGTCCGACAGGGATGATTACCTACGAGCAGTACTTC. This translates into CASSPTGMITYEQYF.

The rearrangement uses TRBV6-2 or TRBV6-3 and TRBJ2-7; the match to TRBD1 covers 9 bases. J gave up 5 bases and V 5 bases, and 10 bases lay outside the gene matches. Germline V gene data show CDR1 as MNHEY and CDR2 as SVGEGT. This CDR3 is built from 15 residues. The CDR3 reads CASSRQTGGLDEQYF. CDR3 DNA sequence: TGTGCCAGCAGTCGCCAAACAGGGGGCCTCGACGAGCAGTACTTC.

The genes are TRBV28 and TRBJ2-5; 14 nucleotides agree with TRBD2. With 3 bases clipped from V and 4 bases from J, the junction kept 7 bases outside the gene matches. The V gene's germline CDR1 is MDHEN and CDR2 SYDVKM. The CDR3 contains 17 residues. Here the CDR3 reads CASSLGTSGRRGETQYF. CDR3 bases: TGTGCCAGCAGTTTGGGGACTAGCGGGAGACGAGGAGAGACCCAGTACTTC.

This chain joins TRBV3-1 (or the pseudogene TRBV3-2) and TRBJ1-1; D gene unclear. V was pared by 1 base and J by 4 bases, with 10 bases between. This CDR3 is built from 14 residues. CDR1 and CDR2 from the germline V gene are LGHDT and YNNKEL (reference sequence). CDR3 region: CASSQGLRSTEAFF. In nucleotides, the CDR3 is TGTGCCAGCAGCCAAGGTCTCAGAAGCACTGAAGCTTTCTTT.

Regarding this clone: Other DNA sequences in the same sample also yield this CDR3. The chain has TRBV3-1 (or the pseudogene TRBV3-2) and TRBJ2-1; 12 bases align to TRBD2. This CDR3 spans 15 amino acids. The V gene's germline CDR1 is LGHDT and CDR2 YNNKEL (reference sequence). V was clipped by 4 bases and J by 10 bases; unmatched bases: 8. The CDR3 nucleotides are TGTGCCAGCAGCCCAGGACTAGCGGGGTCCTTAGAGCAGTTCTTC. The encoded protein is CASSPGLAGSLEQFF.

This rearrangement joins TRBV2 to TRBJ1-4; D unresolved. The CDR3 loop spans 11 amino acids. V shed 6 bases and J shed 5 bases, with 4 bases lying between them. The germline V gene encodes CDR1 SNHLY and CDR2 FYNNEI. The CDR3 DNA is TGTGCCAGCAGGCGAAATGAAAAACTGTTTTTT. The encoded protein is CASRRNEKLFF.

Turning to this clone: One junction end does not reproduce the germline sequence, and a read error may be involved. The chain employs TRBV7-7 and TRBJ2-5; 13 bases are shared with TRBD2. Germline V lookup: CDR1 SSHAT, CDR2 FNYEAQ (reference sequence). This CDR3 is 15 amino acids long. The CDR3 DNA follows: TGTGCTAGCAGCTTTACTAGCGGGAGGGCTGAGACCCAGTACTTC. Translation gives CASSFTSGRAETQYF.

The rearrangement uses TRBV5-1 and TRBJ1-6, with D tentatively TRBD1 (6 bases). The V gene lost 3 bases and the J gene lost 13 bases, with 20 bases spanning the gap. Per the germline V gene, CDR1 is SGHRS and CDR2 is YFSETQ. The CDR3 is 15 amino acids. The CDR3 sequence is CASSYELSQGAPLHF. DNA of the CDR3: TGCGCCAGCAGCTACGAGTTATCACAGGGAGCGCCCCTCCACTTT. Based on the CDR3 plus reference TRBV5-1 and TRBJ1-6, the full variable domain is KAGVTQTPRYLIKTRGQQVTLSCSPISGHRSVSWYQQTPGQGLQFLFEYFSETQRNKGNFPGRFSGRQFSNSRSEMNVSTLELGDSALYLCASSYELSQGAPLHFGNGTRLTVT.

The J gene is TRBJ1-1, the V gene TRBV7-6, with D unclear. Trimming cost V 5 bases and J 1 base, with 26 bases left between them. The germline gives CDR1 SGHVS, CDR2 FNYEAQ. The CDR3 is made up of 19 amino acids. The DNA for the CDR3 is TGTGCCAGCAGCCAAGCAAGACTGACCCGCCTGCGAGGGAACACTGAAGCTTTCTTT. Amino acids: CASSQARLTRLRGNTEAFF.

The V call is TRBV6-5, the J call TRBJ1-4, with D hard to call. Germline CDR1 MNHEY, CDR2 SVGAGI. V was pared by 2 bases and J by 0 bases, with 7 bases between. The CDR3 is 15 residues long. The CDR3 bases are TGTGCCAGCAGTTACCGGGGAGCAACTAATGAAAAACTGTTTTTT. Protein product: CASSYRGATNEKLFF.

This clone has a handful of counts. This chain uses TRBV6-2 or TRBV6-3 with TRBJ2-1; 8 nucleotides align to TRBD2. CDR3 length equals 15 residues. Trimming cost V 4 bases and J 8 bases; bases outside gene matches: 10. Per the germline V gene, CDR1 is MNHEY and CDR2 is SVGEGT. DNA for the CDR3: TGTGCCAGCAGTTTGACCGGGACTAGGCGTGATGAGCAGTTCTTC. Amino acids: CASSLTGTRRDEQFF.

The chain uses TRBV27 and TRBJ1-2, with a tentative D call TRBD1 (6 bases). Germline loops: CDR1 MNHEY, CDR2 SMNVEV (reference sequence). V lost 2 bases and J 2 bases, leaving 12 bases between the germline ends. The CDR3 has 15 amino acids. The CDR3 reads CASSLKGRGNYGYTF. CDR3 sequence (DNA): TGTGCCAGCAGTTTAAAGGGCAGGGGAAACTATGGCTACACCTTC.